Here is one T cell receptor beta chain with its context. In its sample, this clonotype was seen many times. This receptor's antigen is unknown. No much larger clone exists at a distance of one base, and base qualities are not known. The germline V gene (reference sequence) sets CDR1 to LNHDA and CDR2 to SQIVND. The junction shows trimming of 0 bases on V and 8 bases on J, plus 13 bases between the germline ends. From cysteine to phenylalanine, the CDR3 is 15 amino acids long. The read is trimmed to its CDR3 DNA, 45 bases read in frame from base 1. The sample is drawn from a study of early T cells in non-severe SARS-CoV-2 infection (dated by TCRdb to the early 2020s). Regarding the complete study: TCR sequencing used bulk RNA from unsorted whole blood, so alpha and beta chains could not be paired. What the authors observed across the whole study: VDJdb matching was skewed toward anti-spike CD8 responses and likely underestimated virus-specific expansions by missing private and CD4 specificities.

A case-control design nested within a healthcare worker cohort in London, UK, was used, with weekly nasopharyngeal swab PCR tests and blood sampling performed. Healthcare workers were recruited during the week of the UK lockdown, between 23 and 31 March 2020, and followed weekly for up to roughly 15 weeks. The library came from 5' RACE. For sequencing, a NextSeq 500 was employed. Unique molecular identifiers were attached to individual cDNA molecules in the TCR library protocol so that sequencing error and PCR bias could be corrected. Sequencing covered both TCR alpha and beta chains, and within each sample the abundances of alpha and beta sequences were tightly co-correlated. The paper's data handling went like this. Decombinator V4 was used to annotate the V gene, J gene and CDR3 of the TCR sequences. TCRs were defined as expanded if a significant change between any two time points was detected under a Poisson model with p below 0.0001. TCR abundances were normalised to the total number of TCRs sequenced per sample and expressed as counts per million. TRAV1-2 paired with TRAJ12, TRAJ20 or TRAJ33 defined MAIT TCRs, while TRAV10 paired with TRAJ18 defined iNKT TCRs. VDJdb, accessed 1 November 2021, was searched for CMV, EBV and SARS-CoV-2 annotated TCRs, with TCRs annotated for multiple antigens excluded. Clones were called with MiXCR by TCRdb after fastp trimmed the public reads at Q25, and only in-frame beta chains were retained. Entries are consolidated by CDR3 protein sequence, retaining the most common genes and DNA. These V and J calls derive from TCRdb rather than the authors' analysis. In this sample the table shows more than 20,000 distinct CDR3 sequences, 5% to 6% of which occur a single time. Together, the top ten hold about 14% of the sample.

The chain is assembled from TRBV19 and TRBJ1-4, with TRBD1 perhaps the D gene, on 5 matching bases. This TCR was recovered from an adult who was a healthcare worker with PCR-confirmed SARS-CoV-2 infection or an uninfected control (not recorded which). The source was whole blood, collected at baseline. DNA sequence: TGTGCCAGTAGTATAGAGGCAGGGTTCGGAGAAAAACTGTTTTTT. The translation is CASSIEAGFGEKLFF.